These T cell receptor beta chains were read from a single sample in a study of glioma-infiltrating T cells after dendritic cell vaccination. The repertoire was sequenced with immunoSEQ multiplex PCR; TCRdb's copy has only in-frame clones and lacks some. This sample carries 85,000 to 100,000 clones, approximately 80% of them seen once, and the ten largest clones take approximately 5.4%. The sample in question was blood, obtained after dendritic cell vaccination. The receptor source for this set is a human donor with glioblastoma. CDR3s include the opening cysteine and the closing phenylalanine or tryptophan. The D gene is left open where the match is weak. Size tells how often a clone was seen (once, few, many) or the class of an expanded clone, and some rows leave it out.

TRBV5-1,-,-,TRBJ1-1,CASSFSGSNTEAFF,TGCGCCAGCAGCTTTTCCGGGTCGAACACTGAAGCTTTCTTT
TRBV18,-,-,TRBJ2-3,CASSPLGPPSTDTQYF,TGTGCCAGCTCACCCCTGGGGCCCCCTAGCACAGATACGCAGTATTTT
TRBV9,-,-,TRBJ2-1,CASSVASDPYNEQFF,TGTGCCAGCAGCGTAGCTAGTGACCCCTACAATGAGCAGTTCTTC
TRBV4-1,-,TRBD2,TRBJ2-1,CASSQDFRTSSYNEQFF,TGCGCCAGCAGCCAAGATTTCAGGACTAGCTCCTACAATGAGCAGTTCTTC
TRBV19,-,-,TRBJ1-3,CASSRDTDPGNTIYF,TGTGCCAGTAGTAGGGACACTGACCCTGGAAACACCATATATTTT
TRBV7-6,-,TRBD2,TRBJ2-7,CASSSGLGDRYEQYF,TGTGCCAGCAGCTCGGGACTAGGGGACCGCTACGAGCAGTACTTC
TRBV29-1,-,-,TRBJ1-1,CSVQQGLWGTEAFF,TGCAGCGTTCAACAGGGTCTATGGGGAACTGAAGCTTTCTTT
TRBV9,-,TRBD1,TRBJ2-7,CASSPDRVPPYEQYF,TGTGCCAGCAGCCCGGACAGGGTTCCCCCCTACGAGCAGTACTTC
TRBV18,-,TRBD2,TRBJ2-1,CASSPRTSGGLHSYNEQFF,TGTGCCAGCTCACCTCGGACTAGCGGGGGGCTTCACTCCTACAATGAGCAGTTCTTC
TRBV6-1,-,-,TRBJ1-2,CASTLIGLQGAF,TGTGCCAGCACCCTCATAGGGTTACAGGGTGCCTTC
TRBV29-1,once,-,TRBJ1-1,CSATTGSMNTEAFF,TGCAGCGCGACGACAGGCTCCATGAACACTGAAGCTTTCTTT
TRBV19,-,-,TRBJ1-1,CASSQQQINTEAFF,TGTGCCAGTAGTCAACAACAGATTAACACTGAAGCTTTCTTT
TRBV6-5,-,-,TRBJ2-1,CASSTLSSNEQFF,TGTGCCAGCAGCACCCTTAGTAGTAATGAGCAGTTCTTC
TRBV5-4,-,TRBD2,TRBJ2-2,CASSLLGEGQVGELFF,TGTGCCAGCAGCCTTTTGGGGGAGGGCCAAGTCGGGGAGCTGTTTTTT
TRBV11-2,-,TRBD2,TRBJ2-5,CASIGGGREKTQYF,TGTGCCAGCATCGGGGGGGGCAGGGAGAAGACCCAGTACTTC
TRBV6-1,-,TRBD1,TRBJ2-3,CASRDRGHFDTQYF,TGTGCCAGTCGGGACAGGGGGCATTTTGATACGCAGTATTTT
TRBV2,-,-,TRBJ2-3,CAARDRQSTDTQYF,TGTGCCGCGAGAGACAGGCAAAGCACAGATACGCAGTATTTT